The 5 T cell receptor beta chains presented below share a single source sample, sequenced in a study of Graves' ophthalmopathy and Graves' hyperthyroidism. Amplification of the TCR beta CDR3 regions used RNA transcripts (as template). Investigators did first-round RT-PCR with HTBI primers, then second-round multiplex PCR. One entry per CDR3 protein, called by TCRdb with MiXCR from the multiplex PCR reads. The table lists 230,000 or so distinct CDR3 sequences, less than 55% of them singletons. The sample was peripheral blood. These receptors were obtained from an adult man with Graves' ophthalmopathy.

This clonotype has just a few counts. J is TRBJ1-1 and V is TRBV7-9; D is uncertain. The CDR3 spans 14 residues. Germline CDR1 SEHNR, CDR2 FQNEAQ (reference sequence). V lost 5 bases and J lost 1, with 11 bases in between. The CDR3 loop is CASSPVLPNTEAFF. The CDR3 nucleotides are TGTGCCAGCAGCCCCGTGCTGCCGAACACTGAAGCTTTCTTT.

The chain combines TRBV7-9 with TRBJ1-1; tentatively, D is TRBD1 (5 bases). This CDR3 is 15 amino acids long. Between the trimmed V and J ends, which lost 5 bases and 3 bases, there was a span of 16 bases. The V gene's germline CDR1 is SEHNR and CDR2 FQNEAQ (reference sequence). CDR3: CASSLRVGDYTEAFF. CDR3 nucleotides: TGTGCCAGCAGCCTAAGGGTGGGGGATTACACTGAAGCTTTCTTT.

The CDR3 protein is CSVRVRDTYTDTQYF. For the CDR3, the DNA is TGCAGCGTCAGGGTTCGGGACACCTACACAGATACGCAGTATTTT. The V call is TRBV29-1, the J call TRBJ2-3; D possibly corresponds to TRBD1 (6 bases). From germline, CDR1 is SQVTM and CDR2 ANQGSEA. With 6 bases removed from V and 2 bases from J, the gap between germline ends came to 18 bases. The CDR3 spans 15 residues.

This clonotype was counted a few times. This sequence joins TRBV5-1 and TRBJ1-2; D call uncertain. In germline, CDR1 is SGHRS, CDR2 YFSETQ. Trimming removed 0 bases at V and 3 bases at J, with 6 bases between. The CDR3 has 13 amino acids. The CDR3 is CASSLGTHYGYTF. The CDR3 nucleotides are TGCGCCAGCAGCTTGGGGACCCACTATGGCTACACCTTC.

The chain recombines TRBV9 with TRBJ1-6; D gene unclear. V was clipped by 5 bases and J by 5 bases, with 5 bases between them. The V gene's germline CDR1 is SGDLS and CDR2 YYNGEE. This CDR3 comprises 12 residues. The CDR3 loop reads CASRRNNSPLHF. The CDR3 DNA reads as TGTGCCAGCAGGCGCAATAATTCACCCCTCCACTTT.